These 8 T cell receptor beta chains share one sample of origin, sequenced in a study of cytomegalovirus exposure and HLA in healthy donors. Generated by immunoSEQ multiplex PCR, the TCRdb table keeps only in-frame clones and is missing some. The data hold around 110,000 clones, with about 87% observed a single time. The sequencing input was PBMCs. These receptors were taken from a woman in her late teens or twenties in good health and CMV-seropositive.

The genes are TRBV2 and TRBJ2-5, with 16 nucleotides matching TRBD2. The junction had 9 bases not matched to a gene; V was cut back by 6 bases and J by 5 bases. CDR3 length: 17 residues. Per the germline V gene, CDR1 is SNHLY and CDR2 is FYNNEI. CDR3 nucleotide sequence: TGTGCCAGCAGCCCCCAGGGACTAGCGGGGGGGCTCGAGACCCAGTACTTC. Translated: CASSPQGLAGGLETQYF.

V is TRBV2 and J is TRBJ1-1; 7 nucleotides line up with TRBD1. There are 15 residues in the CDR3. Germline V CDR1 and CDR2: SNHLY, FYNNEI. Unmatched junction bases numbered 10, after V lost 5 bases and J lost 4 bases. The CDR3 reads CASSIDTGVPTEAFF. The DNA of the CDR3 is TGTGCCAGCAGTATTGATACAGGGGTACCCACTGAAGCTTTCTTT.

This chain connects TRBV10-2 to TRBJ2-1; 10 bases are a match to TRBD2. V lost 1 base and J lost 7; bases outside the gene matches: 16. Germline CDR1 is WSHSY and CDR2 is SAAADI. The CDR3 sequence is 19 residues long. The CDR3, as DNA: TGCGCCAGCAGTGAGTGGGGGCTAGCGGGGGCACACCCCACAAATGAGCAGTTCTTC. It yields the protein CASSEWGLAGAHPTNEQFF.

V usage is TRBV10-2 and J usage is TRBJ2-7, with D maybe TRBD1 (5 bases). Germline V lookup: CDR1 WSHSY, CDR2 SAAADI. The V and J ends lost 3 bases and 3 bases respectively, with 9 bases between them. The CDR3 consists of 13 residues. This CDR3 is CASSDTGSYEQYF. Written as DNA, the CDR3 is TGCGCCAGCAGTGACACAGGTAGCTACGAGCAGTACTTC.

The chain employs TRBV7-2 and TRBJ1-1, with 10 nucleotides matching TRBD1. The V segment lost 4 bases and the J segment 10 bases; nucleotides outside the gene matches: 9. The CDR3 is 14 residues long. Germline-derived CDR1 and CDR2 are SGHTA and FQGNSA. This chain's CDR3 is CASSWPGTGVGAFF. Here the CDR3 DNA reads TGTGCCAGCAGCTGGCCCGGGACAGGGGTAGGAGCTTTCTTT.

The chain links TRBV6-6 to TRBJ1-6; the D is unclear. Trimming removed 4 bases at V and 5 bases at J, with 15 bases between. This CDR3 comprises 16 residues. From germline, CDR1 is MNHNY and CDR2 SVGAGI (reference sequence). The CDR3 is CASSLEVRDDNSPLHF. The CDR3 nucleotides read TGTGCCAGCAGTTTAGAGGTGAGGGATGATAATTCACCCCTCCACTTT.

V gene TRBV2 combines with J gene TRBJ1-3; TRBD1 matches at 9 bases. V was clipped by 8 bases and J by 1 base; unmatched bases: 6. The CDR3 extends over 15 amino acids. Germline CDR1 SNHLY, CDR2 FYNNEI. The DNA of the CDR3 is TGTGCCAGCCGAGTCGACAGGGGGTCTGGAAACACCATATATTTT. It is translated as CASRVDRGSGNTIYF. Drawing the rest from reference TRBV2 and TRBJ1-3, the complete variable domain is EPEVTQTPSHQVTQMGQEVILRCVPISNHLYFYWYRQILGQKVEFLVSFYNNEISEKSEIFDDQFSVERPDGSNFTLKIRSTKLEDSAMYFCASRVDRGSGNTIYFGEGSWLTVV.

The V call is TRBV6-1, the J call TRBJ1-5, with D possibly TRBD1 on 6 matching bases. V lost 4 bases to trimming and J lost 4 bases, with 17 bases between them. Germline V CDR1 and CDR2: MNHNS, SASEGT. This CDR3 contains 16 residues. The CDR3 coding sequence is TGTGCCAGCAGTGCCGGGGACAACCTCGGGAATCAGCCCCAGCATTTT. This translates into CASSAGDNLGNQPQHF.